What follows are 3 T cell receptor beta chains derived from one specimen sequenced in a study of breast tumors, draining lymph nodes, adjacent tissues. One entry per CDR3 protein, called by TCRdb with MiXCR from the multiplex PCR reads. The table shows more than 50,000 distinct CDR3 sequences, with roughly two fifths occurring only once. The sequencing input was breast tumor tissue. Every receptor here comes from a female donor with breast cancer. Some clones in this sample may be carry-over from other donors' samples.

Ten or more counts support this clonotype. The chain uses TRBV30 and TRBJ2-3; D not certain. The CDR3 runs to 13 residues. V shed 3 bases and J shed 3 bases, with 10 bases lying between them. Germline CDR1 is GTSNPN and CDR2 is SVGIG (reference sequence). The CDR3 is CAWRFRSTDTQYF. The CDR3 DNA is TGTGCCTGGAGGTTTAGGAGTACAGATACGCAGTATTTT.

In the case of this clonotype: This could be a read error, since a much larger clone is one nucleotide away. The chain uses TRBV6-1 and TRBJ2-7, with 8 bases fitting TRBD1. V lost 11 bases, J lost 9 bases, and 18 bases stayed unmatched. Germline CDR1 is MNHNS and CDR2 is SASEGT. There are 14 residues in the CDR3. CDR3 sequence (DNA): TGTGCCGTCCTTAAACCGGGACAAACAGGGGGGCAGTACTTC. Amino acid sequence: CAVLKPGQTGGQYF.

Remarks on this clonotype: This may be a read error, as it is one base from a much larger clone. This chain links TRBV6-1 with TRBJ2-7; 8 bases are shared with TRBD1. This CDR3 has 13 amino acids. J was trimmed by 5 bases and V by 8 bases; bases with no gene match: 8. Germline assignment: CDR1 MNHNS and CDR2 SASEGT. This CDR3 reads CASSTGGNHEQYF. CDR3 DNA: TGTGCCAGCTCCACAGGGGGGAACCACGAGCAGTACTTC.